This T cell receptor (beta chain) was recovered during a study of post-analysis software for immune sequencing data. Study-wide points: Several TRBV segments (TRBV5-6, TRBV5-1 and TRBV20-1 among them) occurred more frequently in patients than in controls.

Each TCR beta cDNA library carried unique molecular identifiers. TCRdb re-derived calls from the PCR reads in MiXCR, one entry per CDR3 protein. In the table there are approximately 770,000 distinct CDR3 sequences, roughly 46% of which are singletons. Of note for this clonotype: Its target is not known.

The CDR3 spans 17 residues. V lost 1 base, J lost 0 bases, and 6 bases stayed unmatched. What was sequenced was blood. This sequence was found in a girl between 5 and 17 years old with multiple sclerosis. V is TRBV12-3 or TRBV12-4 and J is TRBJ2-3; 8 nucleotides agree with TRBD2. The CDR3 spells CASSLEGAGESTDTQYF. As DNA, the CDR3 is TGTGCCAGCAGTTTAGAAGGAGCGGGAGAAAGCACAGATACGCAGTATTTT.